This TCR beta chain was observed in a study of blood T cell repertoires in COVID-19. Study in general: Samples came from the United States, Italy and Spain, spanning acute and convalescent COVID-19. In each case, the material was cDNA or gDNA derived from T cells, B-cell-depleted T cells, or PBMCs.

Per the original methods: Amplification of reference gene primers was used by the study to estimate nucleated cell counts. This table comes from immunoSEQ multiplex PCR, and its TCRdb copy is limited to in-frame clones, with some not included. V, J and clone size derive from that table, while D and trimming were established from the DNA sequence. The sample shows 200,000 to 250,000 clones, about three quarters of them seen only once. V gave up 4 bases and J gave up 18 bases; unmatched junction bases: 13. The CDR3 runs to 14 residues. Germline assignment: CDR1 SEHNR and CDR2 FQNEAQ (reference sequence).

V and J are TRBV7-9 and TRBJ1-6; 9 bases agree with TRBD1. This receptor was identified in a woman aged 70-85 years with acute or convalescent COVID-19. Sample: peripheral blood. This chain's CDR3 is CASSSGQGGLGGHF. As DNA, the CDR3 is TGTGCCAGCAGCTCGGGACAGGGCGGCTTGGGCGGCCACTTT.